The T cell receptor beta chain under discussion was sequenced for a study of cytomegalovirus exposure and HLA in healthy donors. The study's findings and limits: Researchers catalogued roughly 170 TCR beta chains as cytomegalovirus-associated.

PCR primers comprised 60 Vbeta and 13 Jbeta primers. The protocol was immunoSEQ multiplex PCR, while the TCRdb copy is restricted to in-frame clones and leaves out a portion. The table lists roughly 140,000 clones. As to this clone: Its matching antigen is unknown.

The receptor's source is a male donor in good health and CMV-seronegative. Sequencing used PBMCs.

CDR3 DNA: TGTGCCAGCAGTTACGGGACAGGGAAGAATCAGCCCCAGCATTTT. It encodes CASSYGTGKNQPQHF. V gene TRBV6-5 combines with J gene TRBJ1-5, with 9 bases that match TRBD1. The CDR3 consists of 15 residues. Germline loops: CDR1 MNHEY, CDR2 SVGAGI. V lost 2 bases, J lost 4 bases, and 3 bases stayed unmatched.